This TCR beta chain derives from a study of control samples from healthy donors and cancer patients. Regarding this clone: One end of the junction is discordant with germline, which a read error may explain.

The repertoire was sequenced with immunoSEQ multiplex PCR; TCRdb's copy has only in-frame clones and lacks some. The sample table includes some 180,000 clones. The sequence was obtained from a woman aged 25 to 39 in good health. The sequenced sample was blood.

CDR3 loop: CASSLGRGINGANEKLFF. The CDR3 coding sequence is TGCGCCAGCAGCTTGGGGAGAGGGATTAATGGGGCTAACGAAAAACTGTTTTTT. The J gene is TRBJ1-4, the V gene TRBV5-1; a possible D gene is TRBD1 (5 bases). This CDR3 contains 18 residues. The germline gives CDR1 SGHRS, CDR2 YFSETQ.